Listed here is a single TCR beta chain. Its antigen specificity is not known. Base qualities were left out, and no much larger clone turns up one base away. This entry comes from a study of response to subunit inactivated influenza vaccine (dated by TCRdb to the late 2010s). Turning to the overall study: The study used deep quantitative T cell receptor repertoire profiling to track responses to a trivalent subunit inactivated influenza vaccine. General findings and caveats noted by the study authors: The authors proposed that each seasonal influenza vaccination may bring in only a limited number of new T cells.

Library construction relied on RT-PCR. The sequencer was an Illumina HiSeq 2500. TCRdb took the public reads, trimmed them with fastp at Q25, ran MiXCR for clone calling and kept in-frame beta chains. Each CDR3 protein gets just one entry, which takes the most common genes and DNA from the rows behind it. The sample data list hundreds of thousands of distinct CDR3 sequences, and 13% to 15% of these were observed just once. The leading ten clones occupy less than 9% of the sample. V loses 4 bases of germline sequence and J loses 3 bases, and the interval between the two ends is 22 bases. There are 17 amino acids in the CDR3, from cysteine to phenylalanine inclusive. Only the CDR3 region is kept as DNA, spanning 51 bases read in frame from base 1. The germline V gene sets CDR1 to LGHNA and CDR2 to YSLEER.

The rearrangement combines TRBV4-3 with TRBJ2-7, with TRBD2 perhaps the D gene, on 6 matching bases. The sample was PBMCs from blood, taken 14 to 15 days before vaccination. The TCR comes from a man aged 45-60 years who received an inactivated influenza vaccine. Donor details come from another sample of the same person, matched by shared clones. The CDR3: CASSPGGARYGVYEQYF. The DNA is as follows: TGCGCCAGCAGCCCGGGCGGGGCGAGATACGGCGTCTACGAGCAGTACTTC.